This TCR beta chain comes out of a study of cytomegalovirus exposure and HLA in healthy donors. Study-level background: In an earlier analysis, 95 million to 140 million unique TCR beta sequences were found from about 179 million T cells.

Both 60 Vbeta primers and 13 Jbeta primers went into the PCR. Data came from immunoSEQ multiplex PCR; TCRdb stores just in-frame clones and leaves some out. The data show roughly 140,000 clones, roughly four fifths seen once. This CDR3 comprises 14 residues. Looked up from germline, CDR1 is SGHTA and CDR2 is FQGNSA. The germline V and J ends were trimmed by 5 bases and 6 bases, with 13 bases remaining between them. Nobody recorded the CMV serostatus of this donor. Input material: PBMCs. The chain recombines TRBV7-2 with TRBJ1-4, with a possible D match to TRBD1 (5 bases). The receptor was derived from a human donor in good health. The CDR3 loop is CASSPGGSYEKLFF. The CDR3 DNA reads as TGTGCCAGCAGCCCCGGGGGGAGTTATGAAAAACTGTTTTTT.